A selection of T cell receptor beta chains follows, all from one sample in a study of blood T cell repertoires in COVID-19. The method was immunoSEQ multiplex PCR; TCRdb's version includes in-frame clones alone and lacks a portion of them. The sample has more than 200,000 clones; around 83% are singletons. Material: peripheral blood. The receptors shown here come from a woman aged 50 to 65 with acute or convalescent COVID-19. The CDR3 runs from the conserved cysteine through the conserved F or W. Each record gives: D gene, J gene, V gene, clone size, CDR3 DNA, CDR3 protein. D genes are given only for firm matches. Size is omitted from some rows. Given values are once, few, many or a class for expanded clones.

d_call: TRBD2; j_call: TRBJ2-2; v_call: TRBV5-1; clone_size: NA; cdr3_nt: TGCGCCAGCAGCGTAAGCGGGAGGAACACCGGGGAGCTGTTTTTT; cdr3_aa: CASSVSGRNTGELFF
d_call: TRBD2; j_call: TRBJ2-7; v_call: TRBV13; clone_size: NA; cdr3_nt: TGTGCCAGCAGCTTCTACCTTCCGGGACTAGCGCTCCACCAAGCCCCCTACGAGCAGTACTTC; cdr3_aa: CASSFYLPGLALHQAPYEQYF
d_call: TRBD1; j_call: TRBJ1-5; v_call: TRBV2; clone_size: NA; cdr3_nt: TGTGCCAGCAGCGGACAGGGGGCCCTTAATCAGCCCCAGCATTTT; cdr3_aa: CASSGQGALNQPQHF
d_call: TRBD1; j_call: TRBJ2-1; v_call: TRBV3-1/TRBV3-2; clone_size: once; cdr3_nt: TGTGCCAGCAGCCAACGTTGGGACAGAAGGAATGAGCAGTTCTTC; cdr3_aa: CASSQRWDRRNEQFF
d_call: TRBD2; j_call: TRBJ2-1; v_call: TRBV4-2; clone_size: NA; cdr3_nt: TGTGCCAGCAGCCCGAAGACTAGCGGAACCTACAATGAGCAGTTCTTC; cdr3_aa: CASSPKTSGTYNEQFF
d_call: TRBD2; j_call: TRBJ2-1; v_call: TRBV5-1; clone_size: once; cdr3_nt: TGCGCCAGCAGTCTGGGCGGGAGTATGGATGAGCAGTTCTTC; cdr3_aa: CASSLGGSMDEQFF
d_call: NA; j_call: TRBJ1-1; v_call: TRBV10-3; clone_size: NA; cdr3_nt: TGTGCCAGCCACGGGACACTTGGGGGGAACACTGAAGCTTTCTTT; cdr3_aa: CASHGTLGGNTEAFF
d_call: NA; j_call: TRBJ2-7; v_call: TRBV24-1; clone_size: many; cdr3_nt: TGTGCCACCAGTGATTCAAGGGGAACTGGTGACGAGCAGTACTTC; cdr3_aa: CATSDSRGTGDEQYF
d_call: NA; j_call: TRBJ2-2; v_call: TRBV15; clone_size: NA; cdr3_nt: TGTGCCACCAGCAGAGAATTGGGCAGGGGCACCGGGGAGCTGTTTTTT; cdr3_aa: CATSRELGRGTGELFF
d_call: TRBD2; j_call: TRBJ2-1; v_call: TRBV7-2; clone_size: few; cdr3_nt: TGTGCCAGCAGCTTAGTAGCTAGCGGGACATACAATGAGCAGTTCTTC; cdr3_aa: CASSLVASGTYNEQFF
d_call: TRBD2; j_call: TRBJ2-1; v_call: TRBV4-2; clone_size: NA; cdr3_nt: TGTGCCAGCAGCCAAGATGGTGCAGCGGGAGTCTACAATGAGCAGTTCTTC; cdr3_aa: CASSQDGAAGVYNEQFF
d_call: NA; j_call: TRBJ2-1; v_call: TRBV4-2; clone_size: NA; cdr3_nt: TGTGCCAGCAGCCAGCTCCAAGGGGGTGAGCAGTTCTTC; cdr3_aa: CASSQLQGGEQFF
d_call: TRBD2; j_call: TRBJ2-5; v_call: TRBV7-2; clone_size: NA; cdr3_nt: TGTGCCAGCAGCTATACTAGCGGGATTCAAGAGACCCAGTACTTC; cdr3_aa: CASSYTSGIQETQYF
d_call: NA; j_call: TRBJ1-1; v_call: TRBV5-1; clone_size: NA; cdr3_nt: TGCGCCAGCAGCAACGGGGGGCTACGGATGAACACTGAAGCTTTCTTT; cdr3_aa: CASSNGGLRMNTEAFF
d_call: NA; j_call: TRBJ2-1; v_call: TRBV6-5; clone_size: few; cdr3_nt: TGTGCCAGCAGTCGGAGGGAGTCCTACAATGAGCAGTTCTTC; cdr3_aa: CASSRRESYNEQFF
d_call: TRBD2; j_call: TRBJ2-1; v_call: TRBV24-1; clone_size: NA; cdr3_nt: TGTGCCACCAGTGCTTATAGCGGGTTCGATGAGCAGTTCTTC; cdr3_aa: CATSAYSGFDEQFF
d_call: NA; j_call: TRBJ2-1; v_call: TRBV28; clone_size: NA; cdr3_nt: TGTGCCAGCAGGGAAGGCTCCACGGGCTCCTACAATGAGCAGTTCTTC; cdr3_aa: CASREGSTGSYNEQFF
d_call: NA; j_call: TRBJ2-4; v_call: TRBV19; clone_size: NA; cdr3_nt: TGTGCCAGTAGTATCATGTCTGCGGGAGCCAAAAACATTCAGTACTTC; cdr3_aa: CASSIMSAGAKNIQYF
d_call: NA; j_call: TRBJ1-2; v_call: TRBV2; clone_size: NA; cdr3_nt: TGTGCCAGCAGTGTTAGCGGACGAAGACCGGATGGCTACACCTTC; cdr3_aa: CASSVSGRRPDGYTF
d_call: TRBD1; j_call: TRBJ1-6; v_call: TRBV9; clone_size: NA; cdr3_nt: TGTGCCAGCAGCGAAACCGACAGGGGATGGGGTAATTCACCCCTCCACTTT; cdr3_aa: CASSETDRGWGNSPLHF
d_call: TRBD1; j_call: TRBJ2-1; v_call: TRBV9; clone_size: NA; cdr3_nt: TGTGCCAGCAGCGAATGGACAGGTAGGGGTAGGAATGAGCAGTTCTTC; cdr3_aa: CASSEWTGRGRNEQFF
d_call: TRBD1; j_call: TRBJ2-5; v_call: TRBV11-2; clone_size: NA; cdr3_nt: TGTGCCAGCAGCCCCGAGGACAGGGGGTCAGAGACCCAGTACTTC; cdr3_aa: CASSPEDRGSETQYF
d_call: TRBD2; j_call: TRBJ2-1; v_call: TRBV5-1; clone_size: NA; cdr3_nt: TGCGCCAGCAGACCTACTAGCGGGGACTACAATGAGCAGTTCTTC; cdr3_aa: CASRPTSGDYNEQFF
d_call: TRBD2; j_call: TRBJ2-1; v_call: TRBV24-1; clone_size: NA; cdr3_nt: TGTGCCACCAGTGAACGGGGACTAGCGGGAGACAATGAGCAGTTCTTC; cdr3_aa: CATSERGLAGDNEQFF
d_call: NA; j_call: TRBJ1-1; v_call: TRBV5-1; clone_size: NA; cdr3_nt: TGCGCCAGCAGCCCTTCCTCCCCCAGGCCCGACACTGAAGCTTTCTTT; cdr3_aa: CASSPSSPRPDTEAFF
d_call: TRBD1; j_call: TRBJ1-4; v_call: TRBV2; clone_size: NA; cdr3_nt: TGTGCCAGCAGTGATAGGACAGGGTTGGGAAAACTGTTTTTT; cdr3_aa: CASSDRTGLGKLFF
d_call: TRBD1; j_call: TRBJ2-3; v_call: TRBV5-6; clone_size: NA; cdr3_nt: TGTGCCAGCTCCTGGGGGACAGGCACAGATACGCAGTATTTT; cdr3_aa: CASSWGTGTDTQYF
d_call: TRBD2; j_call: TRBJ2-1; v_call: TRBV11-3; clone_size: NA; cdr3_nt: TGTGCCAGCAGCCGGGGGTTGGGGGCTAGCGGGAGGGCCAGTGAGCAGTTCTTC; cdr3_aa: CASSRGLGASGRASEQFF
d_call: NA; j_call: TRBJ2-7; v_call: TRBV5-5; clone_size: few; cdr3_nt: TGTGCCAGCAGCAGTGGGGCGGGACCCATATCCCCCGGTTACGAGCAGTACTTC; cdr3_aa: CASSSGAGPISPGYEQYF
d_call: TRBD1; j_call: TRBJ2-7; v_call: TRBV27; clone_size: NA; cdr3_nt: TGTGCCAGCAGTTTAACCCGGGACAGGCCCTACGAGCAGTACTTC; cdr3_aa: CASSLTRDRPYEQYF